Only one count was recorded for the clone carrying this TCR beta chain. The assay was immunoSEQ multiplex PCR, and TCRdb's table has in-frame clones only and misses some. The sample consists of a few hundred thousand clones, 92% of them appearing once. The data originate from a study of Ad26.COV2.S vaccination and SARS-CoV-2 variants. With 4 bases removed from V and 2 bases from J, the gap between germline ends came to 19 bases. The CDR3 totals 17 residues. Looked up from germline, CDR1 is MNHEY and CDR2 is SMNVEV (reference sequence). Treatment given: roughly 19 received Ad26.COV2.S at low or high dose, single or two shots; 5 received placebo; per-sample allocation not given. Specimen acquisition occurred on day 63 following the initial vaccine or placebo injection.

Sequencing was performed on peripheral blood, taken in a trial of Ad26.COV2.S vaccine versus placebo. This receptor was taken from a person between 18 and 65 years old who received the Ad26.COV2.S COVID-19 vaccine or a placebo. The chain uses TRBV27 and TRBJ2-3, with a weak D call TRBD2 (6 bases). The CDR3 loop reads CASSYLALGGATDTQYF. For the CDR3, the DNA is TGTGCCAGCAGTTATCTCGCCCTAGGCGGGGCCACAGATACGCAGTATTTT.